The subject of this entry is one T cell receptor beta chain. These data belong to a study of blood T cell repertoires in COVID-19. Turning to the study itself: Acute and convalescent COVID-19 specimens originated in the United States, Italy and Spain. Sample material is recorded as cDNA or gDNA derived from T cells, B-cell-depleted T cells, or PBMCs.

In the authors' methods: Scientists estimated how many nucleated cells there were by amplifying reference gene primers. This table comes from immunoSEQ multiplex PCR, and its TCRdb copy is limited to in-frame clones, with some not included. Clone size and the V and J calls come from that table; the DNA yielded D and trimming. The repertoire holds 85,000 to 120,000 clones, with around 84% as singletons. Germline CDR1 reads KGHSH; CDR2 reads LQKENI. Deletions cut 4 bases from V and 6 bases from J, with 18 bases between. The CDR3 spans 16 residues. This receptor was obtained from a human donor in a cohort sampled during active COVID-19. The source material was peripheral blood. J is TRBJ2-2 and V is TRBV18; D is perhaps TRBD1 (6 bases). DNA of the CDR3: TGTGCCAGCTCACGTTTACAGGGTAGAACGCCCGGGGAGCTGTTTTTT. Translating gives CASSRLQGRTPGELFF.